The entry below describes one T cell receptor beta chain. Its antigen specificity is not known. No qualities accompany the bases; no much larger clone lies one base away. The sample belongs to a study of T cells in Graves' hyperthyroidism and ophthalmopathy (dated by TCRdb to between 2017 and 2020). In the study overall: To identify distinguishing TCR V-J signatures, a discovery cohort of around 98 patients was used, comprising under 45 with Graves' ophthalmopathy and some 60 with stable Graves' hyperthyroidism. The paper reports TCR Vbeta CDR3 sequencing of some 140 peripheral blood samples: approximately 41 ophthalmopathy, over 70 hyperthyroidism and approximately 17 progressor patients. Prospective prediction of ophthalmopathy was tested in an independent validation cohort consisting of some 19 hyperthyroidism patients and around 16 patients who later progressed to ophthalmopathy. In addition, the study compared T-cell repertoires in thyroid tissue and in blood from roughly six Graves' hyperthyroidism patients. After sampling, hyperthyroidism patients received methimazole starting at 30 mg daily, and ophthalmopathy patients received high-dose intravenous methylprednisolone. For training and testing, the 100 or so patients in the discovery cohort were randomly divided in a 7:3 ratio. What the work shows at the level of the full study, not this receptor alone: In validation, the model predicted progression to ophthalmopathy a median of roughly six months before onset, with roughly 70% sensitivity and 72.22% specificity. Most expanded thyroid clonotypes (frequency above 0.001) were also detected in blood, suggesting blood repertoires may reflect thyroid immune responses. Sample size was not statistically predetermined, and blinding of investigators to group allocation was not performed. Ophthalmopathy was separated from stable hyperthyroidism by a 13 V-J signature model, with just over 85% sensitivity and roughly 81% specificity obtained in cross-validation and 80%/75% obtained in testing.

Stable Graves' hyperthyroidism was defined as no progression to ophthalmopathy during 18 months of follow-up. Hyperthyroidism patients were newly diagnosed, with disease duration under 2 months, and aged 18 to 65 years. Patients with uncontrolled infections, other autoimmune diseases, pregnancy or lactation were excluded. Clinical symptoms, serum thyroxine and TRAb, thyroid ultrasound, and orbital computed tomography formed the basis for the diagnoses. Total RNA was extracted using Trizol reagent, and RNA quality was assessed on an Agilent 2100 Bioanalyzer. The CDR3 covers 15 residues, taking in both the cysteine and the phenylalanine. Of all the DNA, just the CDR3 is kept, 45 bases in frame from base 1. V ends up 8 bases short and J 3 bases short, with an unmatched junction base count of 10. CDR1 and CDR2, per the germline V gene, are SNHLY and FYNNEI. TCR beta CDR3 regions were amplified from RNA transcripts. The first round of RT-PCR for the TCR CDR3 was performed with the HTBI primer set and the Qiagen OneStep RT-PCR kit. Libraries were constructed in a second round of multiplex PCR, after which size selection and purification were performed. Paired-end sequencing of the libraries was performed with 100 bp reads on an Illumina HiSeq2000. The authors processed their data as follows. SOAPnuke was used to process the raw data, throwing out any read that contained adapters or uncalled bases, had a mean Phred below 15, or lacked an exact constant-primer or identifier match. COPE v1.2.5 was used to merge high-quality paired reads, and clonotypes were defined as unique nucleotide sequences. MiTCR v1.1 was used to align clonotypes to the IMGT TRBV, TRBD and TRBJ reference segments. The analysis included only V-J combinations with a frequency above 0.0001, which together covered roughly 99% of the repertoires. The TCS score was defined as the ratio of F50 (clonal expansion) to E x V (chaos), calculated using BLOSUM62-based TCRdist between CDR3 peptides within each V-J. Welch's t-statistics and random forest reduced 514 V-J features to 13, which were used in a naive Bayes classifier (R e1071). The Morisita-Horn index was used to measure how similar the thyroid and blood repertoires were. TCRdb reanalyzed the raw reads on its own, using fastp at Q25 for trimming and MiXCR for clone calling, and kept in-frame beta chains. Every distinct CDR3 protein forms one entry, paired with its most common genes and DNA. What appears here as the V and J calls and clone size reflects TCRdb's work, not the paper's. The sample profile shows about 46,000 distinct CDR3 sequences; roughly 50% of them were found once. The top ten clonotypes cover roughly a third of the sample.

Material: peripheral blood or thyroid tissue (not recorded which). The receptor chain draws on TRBV2 and TRBJ2-7, and TRBD1 aligns with 10 junction nucleotides. The TCR sequence derives from a woman aged 45-65 years with Graves' hyperthyroidism. Here the CDR3 is given as CASGPGQGRYYEQYF. Here is the DNA: TGTGCCAGCGGTCCGGGACAGGGGAGATACTACGAGCAGTACTTC.